Presented here are 8 T cell receptor beta chains from one specimen sequenced in a study of T cells in localized non-small cell lung cancer. Here immunoSEQ multiplex PCR was the method, and the copy in TCRdb shows in-frame clones only, minus some. The sample lists some 36,000 clones; roughly 90% were seen once. The sample in question was peripheral blood mononuclear cells, obtained before any cancer treatment. These receptors were obtained from a male donor aged 60 or older with stage II lung adenocarcinoma.

The sample holds a few counts of this clone. The chain uses TRBV28 and TRBJ1-2; 10 nucleotides match TRBD1. Trimming at V came to 5 bases and at J to 4 bases, leaving 1 base not matched to a gene. CDR3 length: 13 residues. The V gene's germline CDR1 is MDHEN and CDR2 SYDVKM. CDR3 DNA: TGTGCCAGCAGTAGGACAGGGGGCTATGGCTACACCTTC. Its translation: CASSRTGGYGYTF.

This clone has a single count. The chain recombines TRBV19 with TRBJ2-1, with 10 bases fitting TRBD2. Germline CDR1 is LNHDA and CDR2 is SQIVND (reference sequence). The CDR3 extends over 16 amino acids. J gave up 4 bases and V 10 bases, and 13 bases lay outside the gene matches. As DNA, the CDR3 is TGTGCCACCAAGGCGGCCGGACTAGCGGTATACAATGAGCAGTTCTTC. Translation: CATKAAGLAVYNEQFF.

The J gene is TRBJ2-5, the V gene TRBV5-1, with D maybe TRBD2 (5 bases). The CDR3 runs 13 residues. Germline V gives CDR1 SGHRS, CDR2 YFSETQ. The V gene lost 6 bases and the J gene lost 7 bases, with 16 bases spanning the gap. The CDR3 DNA reads TGCGCCAGCATGGTGGAGGATGGTCCGACCCAGTACTTC. Its protein is CASMVEDGPTQYF.

This chain links TRBV5-4 with TRBJ2-1; 7 bases are a match to TRBD1. Germline V gene sequence: CDR1 SGHNT, CDR2 YYREEE (reference sequence). Trimming removed 0 bases from V and 2 bases from J; junction bases left unmatched: 2. This CDR3 region has 15 residues. In DNA form, the CDR3 reads TGTGCCAGCAGCTTGGACAGGGGTCCCTACAATGAGCAGTTCTTC. It encodes CASSLDRGPYNEQFF.

The chain employs TRBV5-4 and TRBJ2-6; D unclear. V was clipped by 4 bases and J by 0 bases, with 2 bases between them. The CDR3 is 13 amino acids. CDR1 is SGHNT and CDR2 is YYREEE in the germline V gene (reference sequence). This CDR3 is CASSVSGANVLTF. The CDR3 coding sequence is TGTGCCAGCAGCGTCTCTGGGGCCAACGTCCTGACTTTC.

The chain is built from TRBV15 and TRBJ1-5; no reliable D call. The CDR3 runs to 14 residues. Germline assignment: CDR1 LNHNV and CDR2 YYDKDF (reference sequence). V dropped 0 bases and J dropped 4 bases, with 7 bases sitting between them. The CDR3 coding sequence is TGTGCCACCAGCAGAGATGCGGTTAATCAGCCCCAGCATTTT. It translates to CATSRDAVNQPQHF.

This clone was detected only once. The V and J genes are TRBV27 and TRBJ2-2; no firm D call. The CDR3 consists of 16 residues. Germline CDR1 MNHEY, CDR2 SMNVEV (reference sequence). The ends were cut back, 0 bases at V and 3 bases at J, with 11 bases in the middle. The DNA of the CDR3 is TGTGCCAGCAGTTTATCTGGGTCCGGCTACACCGGGGAGCTGTTTTTT. Translation: CASSLSGSGYTGELFF.

This clone showed up just once. The chain recombines TRBV9 with TRBJ1-4; TRBD1 might be the D (5 bases). This CDR3 comprises 16 residues. The V end lost 3 bases, the J end lost 0 bases, and 12 bases lay between the germline ends. Germline-derived CDR1 and CDR2 are SGDLS and YYNGEE. The CDR3 bases are TGTGCCAGCAGCGCCGGACAAACCACAACTAATGAAAAACTGTTTTTT. Its translation: CASSAGQTTTNEKLFF.